Below, 22 T cell receptor beta chains from the same sample are listed, as sequenced in a study of cytotoxic CD8 clonotypes in ibrutinib-treated CLL. Repertoires were generated with immunoSEQ multiplex PCR, while TCRdb's copy carries only in-frame clones and drops some. Of some 310,000 clones detected, 80% appear once; the ten largest clones hold 6.5% to 8.5%. The sample in question was PBMCs, obtained before ibrutinib treatment. These receptor sequences come from a human donor with chronic lymphocytic leukemia.

The chain has TRBV5-1 and TRBJ2-7, with 11 bases aligning to TRBD2. Per the germline V gene, CDR1 is SGHRS and CDR2 is YFSETQ. The CDR3 extends over 16 amino acids. The J segment lost 0 bases and the V segment lost 4 bases, leaving 6 bases of the junction unmatched. This chain's CDR3 is CASSKAGTSGSYEQYF. The CDR3 nucleotides read TGCGCCAGCAGCAAAGCCGGGACTAGCGGCTCCTACGAGCAGTACTTC.

V usage is TRBV6-4 and J usage is TRBJ2-7; 7 bases line up with TRBD2. CDR3 length equals 15 residues. V gave up 4 bases and J gave up 0 bases; unmatched junction bases: 6. Germline V CDR1 and CDR2: MRHNA, SNTAGT. DNA of the CDR3: TGTGCCAGCAGTGTCCTAGCGGAGAACTCCTACGAGCAGTACTTC. Protein: CASSVLAENSYEQYF.

This rearrangement joins TRBV15 to TRBJ2-1; D gene uncertain. V shed 1 base and J shed 5 bases, with 12 bases lying between them. CDR3 size: 15 residues. The V gene's germline CDR1 is LNHNV and CDR2 YYDKDF (reference sequence). CDR3 in amino acids: CATSRARARNNEQFF. Written as DNA, the CDR3 is TGTGCCACCAGCAGAGCTCGCGCCAGAAACAATGAGCAGTTCTTC.

The chain links TRBV5-4 to TRBJ2-7, with 9 bases lining up with TRBD1. This CDR3 has 15 residues. V lost 4 bases, J lost 2 bases, and 7 bases stayed unmatched. Germline V gives CDR1 SGHNT, CDR2 YYREEE (reference sequence). This CDR3 is CASSIGTGIAYEQYF. DNA of the CDR3: TGTGCCAGCAGCATCGGGACAGGGATCGCCTACGAGCAGTACTTC.

This chain links TRBV18 with TRBJ1-1; D is undetermined. V was cut by 3 bases and J by 4 bases, with 9 bases left in between. Germline assignment: CDR1 KGHSH and CDR2 LQKENI. The CDR3 covers 13 residues. The CDR3 nucleotides read TGTGCCAGCTCACCGTCGAGAGGCACTGAAGCTTTCTTT. Amino acid sequence: CASSPSRGTEAFF. The whole variable domain, remainder taken from reference TRBV18 and TRBJ1-1, is NAGVMQNPRHLVRRRGQEARLRCSPMKGHSHVYWYRQLPEEGLKFMVYLQKENIIDESGMPKERFSAEFPKEGPSILRIQQVVRGDSAAYFCASSPSRGTEAFFGQGTRLTVV.

V and J are TRBV4-2 and TRBJ2-1, with 8 bases aligning to TRBD2. The CDR3 covers 15 residues. Germline CDR1 reads LGHNA; CDR2 reads YNFKEQ. The junction had 1 base not matched to a gene; V was cut back by 0 bases and J by 3 bases. The CDR3 sequence is CASSQEAGGYNEQFF. The CDR3 DNA follows: TGTGCCAGCAGCCAAGAGGCGGGAGGCTACAATGAGCAGTTCTTC.

CDR3 DNA: TGCGCCAGCAGCTTGGTTCGTCGTTCCGGGGGAAGGAATCAGCCCCAGCATTTT. Protein product: CASSLVRRSGGRNQPQHF. The J gene is TRBJ1-5, the V gene TRBV5-1; D may be TRBD1 (5 bases). With 0 bases removed from V and 4 bases from J, the gap between germline ends came to 20 bases. This CDR3 comprises 18 residues. Per germline, CDR1 SGHRS and CDR2 YFSETQ.

The CDR3 protein is CASSFSGDGYTF. In nucleotides, the CDR3 is TGTGCCAGCAGCTTTTCTGGGGATGGCTACACCTTC. The chain is built from TRBV5-6 and TRBJ1-2, with unresolved D. The CDR3 has 12 amino acids. Germline V lookup: CDR1 SGHDT, CDR2 YYEEEE. Trimming stripped 2 bases from V and 6 bases from J, with 8 bases between.

DNA for the CDR3: TGCAGCGTTGATTCGCTAGCGGGAGTGTTAGAGACCCAGTACTTC. Amino acid sequence: CSVDSLAGVLETQYF. V gene TRBV29-1 combines with J gene TRBJ2-5; 10 bases map to TRBD2. This CDR3 spans 15 amino acids. Per the germline V gene, CDR1 is SQVTM and CDR2 is ANQGSEA. Germline trimming cut 3 bases from V and 4 bases from J; bases unmatched to any gene: 8.

The chain couples TRBV5-4 to TRBJ2-5; TRBD2 aligns across 14 bases. The junction had 5 bases not matched to a gene; V was cut back by 4 bases and J by 9 bases. Per the germline V gene, CDR1 is SGHNT and CDR2 is YYREEE (reference sequence). The CDR3 runs 14 residues. The DNA for the CDR3 is TGTGCCAGCAGCGGGACTAGCGGGAGTAGTCCCCAGTACTTC. Translating it yields CASSGTSGSSPQYF.

In its sample, this clone was seen a few times. The chain couples TRBV9 to TRBJ1-2; D possibly corresponds to TRBD1 (6 bases). The germline CDR1 and CDR2 sequences are SGDLS and YYNGEE. The V end lost 4 bases, the J end lost 4 bases, and 17 bases lay between the germline ends. This CDR3 has 15 residues. The CDR3 nucleotides are TGTGCCAGCAGCCAAACTCACGGGGGCGCCTATGGCTACACCTTC. It specifies CASSQTHGGAYGYTF.

V usage is TRBV7-2 and J usage is TRBJ1-2, with no clear D. This CDR3 contains 12 residues. V was pared by 5 bases and J by 8 bases, with 12 bases between. In germline, CDR1 is SGHTA, CDR2 FQGNSA. The CDR3 sequence is CASSPGSWGYTF. CDR3 nucleotide sequence: TGTGCCAGCAGCCCCGGATCTTGGGGCTACACCTTC.

Only a few counts were recorded for this clone. V gene TRBV10-3 combines with J gene TRBJ1-1; tentatively, D is TRBD1 (5 bases). Germline lookup yields CDR1 ENHRY and CDR2 SYGVKD. The CDR3 length is 13 residues. V dropped 4 bases and J dropped 4 bases, with 10 bases sitting between them. As DNA, the CDR3 is TGTGCCATCAGTGGGGGGGTGGGCACTGAAGCTTTCTTT. This gives the protein CAISGGVGTEAFF.

The chain carries TRBV30 and TRBJ2-7; 7 bases are a match to TRBD1. This CDR3 is built from 14 residues. V shed 8 bases, J shed 4 bases, and the junction held 14 bases outside the gene matches. Germline CDR1 and CDR2: GTSNPN and SVGIG (reference sequence). The CDR3 sequence: CAGEPPGQTYEQYF. CDR3 DNA sequence: TGTGCCGGAGAACCTCCGGGACAGACTTACGAGCAGTACTTC.

The chain is built from TRBV4-3 and TRBJ2-1; tentatively, D is TRBD1 (5 bases). Trimming shortened V by 6 bases and J by 6 bases, and 18 bases separated the two germline ends. The CDR3 contains 15 residues. Per germline, CDR1 LGHNA and CDR2 YSLEER. The CDR3 bases are TGCGCCAGCAGATGGTCCGGCCAGGGCCGCAATGAGCAGTTCTTC. Translating it yields CASRWSGQGRNEQFF.

This sequence joins TRBV19 and TRBJ2-7; TRBD2 agrees at 8 bases. The germline gives CDR1 LNHDA, CDR2 SQIVND (reference sequence). This CDR3 spans 15 amino acids. Trimming cost V 2 bases and J 10 bases; bases outside gene matches: 13. In nucleotides, the CDR3 is TGTGCCAGTAGTATAAAGGGTGTCAGCGGGGGAATACAGTACTTC. It encodes CASSIKGVSGGIQYF.

V and J are TRBV7-9 and TRBJ1-3, with D hard to call. The germline V and J ends were trimmed by 11 bases and 2 bases, with 16 bases remaining between them. The germline V gene has CDR1 SEHNR and CDR2 FQNEAQ (reference sequence). The CDR3 loop spans 14 amino acids. The CDR3 DNA is TGTGCCTTAGGTTCCCCCGGCGCTGGAAACACCATATATTTT. Translated: CALGSPGAGNTIYF.

A few counts support this clone. The chain links TRBV27 to TRBJ2-7, with no clear D. Trimming removed 0 bases at V and 8 bases at J, with 11 bases between. CDR3 length equals 13 residues. CDR1 and CDR2 (germline): MNHEY, SMNVEV (reference sequence). CDR3 region: CASSLSHYSKQYF. The CDR3 coding sequence is TGTGCCAGCAGTTTATCCCATTATTCGAAGCAGTACTTC.

The V call is TRBV28, the J call TRBJ2-1; 15 bases are shared with TRBD2. The V segment lost 5 bases and the J segment 7 bases; nucleotides outside the gene matches: 9. Germline V gives CDR1 MDHEN, CDR2 SYDVKM. The CDR3 totals 17 residues. This CDR3 is CASSRWTSGRAGNEQFF. DNA of the CDR3: TGTGCCAGCAGTCGTTGGACTAGCGGGAGGGCCGGTAATGAGCAGTTCTTC. Drawing the rest from reference TRBV28 and TRBJ2-1, the complete variable domain is DVKVTQSSRYLVKRTGEKVFLECVQDMDHENMFWYRQDPGLGLRLIYFSYDVKMKEKGDIPEGYSVSREKKERFSLILESASTNQTSMYLCASSRWTSGRAGNEQFFGPGTRLTVL.

J is TRBJ2-2 and V is TRBV5-4; tentatively, D is TRBD1 or TRBD2 (5 bases each). Germline loops: CDR1 SGHNT, CDR2 YYREEE (reference sequence). Trimming removed 1 base at V and 7 bases at J, with 11 bases between. The CDR3 consists of 14 residues. CDR3 loop: CASSLRGRIGELFF. The DNA of the CDR3 is TGTGCCAGCAGCTTGAGGGGACGGATCGGGGAGCTGTTTTTT. The full variable domain, rest sourced from reference TRBV5-4 and TRBJ2-2, is ETGVTQSPTHLIKTRGQQVTLRCSSQSGHNTVSWYQQALGQGPQFIFQYYREEENGRGNFPPRFSGLQFPNYSSELNVNALELDDSALYLCASSLRGRIGELFFGEGSRLTVL.

The gene calls are TRBV7-2 and TRBJ2-1; D ambiguous. The germline gives CDR1 SGHTA, CDR2 FQGNSA. There are 13 residues in the CDR3. V gave up 1 base and J gave up 1 base, with 2 bases separating them. The CDR3 DNA reads TGTGCCAGCAGCTTAGGTTCCTACAATGAGCAGTTCTTC. This sequence encodes CASSLGSYNEQFF.

CDR3 region: CSAGTQPQHF. The CDR3 DNA is TGCAGTGCCGGGACCCAGCCCCAGCATTTT. The chain combines TRBV20-1 with TRBJ1-5; the D gene is possibly TRBD1 (5 bases). The CDR3 spans 10 residues. Per the germline V gene, CDR1 is DFQATT and CDR2 is SNEGSKA (reference sequence). Trimming left V 6 bases short and J 7 bases short, with 7 bases between.